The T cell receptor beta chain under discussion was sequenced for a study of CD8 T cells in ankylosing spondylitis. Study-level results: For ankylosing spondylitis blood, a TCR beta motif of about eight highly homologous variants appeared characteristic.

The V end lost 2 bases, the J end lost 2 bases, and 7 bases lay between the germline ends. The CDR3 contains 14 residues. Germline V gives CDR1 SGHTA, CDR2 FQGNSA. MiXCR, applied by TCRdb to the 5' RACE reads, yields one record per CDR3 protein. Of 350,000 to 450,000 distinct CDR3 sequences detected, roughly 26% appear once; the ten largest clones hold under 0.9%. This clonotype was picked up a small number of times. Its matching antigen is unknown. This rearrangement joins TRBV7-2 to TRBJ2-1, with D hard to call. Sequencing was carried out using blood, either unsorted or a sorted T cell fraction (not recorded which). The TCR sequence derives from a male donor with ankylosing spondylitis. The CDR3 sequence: CASSLSVTYNEQFF. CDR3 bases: TGTGCCAGCAGCTTAAGCGTTACCTACAATGAGCAGTTCTTC.